This TCR beta chain was profiled in a study of T-cell memory formation after mild COVID-19. The study's findings and limits: Contracting clones from day 15 to 85 had balanced CD4/CD8; later expanders favoured CD4+. Most CD4+ clones that shrank were in CM and EM, while CD8+ ones turned up in EMRA.

Details on this clonotype: What it binds is not known.

TCRdb itself ran the 5' RACE reads through MiXCR, one entry per CDR3 protein. Found here are some 260,000 distinct CDR3 sequences, roughly 15% of them singletons; the top ten hold around 3.8%. The CDR3 is 14 residues long. Per the germline V gene, CDR1 is SEHNR and CDR2 is FQNEAQ (reference sequence). V was cut by 5 bases and J by 0 bases, with 8 bases left in between. The chain combines TRBV7-9 with TRBJ2-4; D gene unclear. The source of this sequence is a man aged 18 to 29 who had mild COVID-19 (a few samples of this study predate the infection). Cell type and time point are not known. Sequenced: PBMCs or a T cell subset sorted from them (not recorded which). CDR3 nucleotides: TGTGCCAGCAGCCCGAGAATAGCCAAAAACATTCAGTACTTC. It translates to CASSPRIAKNIQYF. Looking up the rest from reference TRBV7-9 and TRBJ2-4 gives the full variable domain: DTGVSQNPRHKITKRGQNVTFRCDPISEHNRLYWYRQTLGQGPEFLTYFQNEAQLEKSRLLSDRFSAERPKGSFSTLEIQRTEQGDSAMYLCASSPRIAKNIQYFGAGTRLSVL.